Given below is one T cell receptor (beta chain) in context. Antigen specificity is unknown. The CDR3 sequence is 15 residues long. From germline, CDR1 is SGHRS and CDR2 YFSETQ. The V gene lost 5 bases and the J gene lost 7 bases, with 18 bases spanning the gap. It was 85,000 to 100,000 TCR templates that were assayed per sample. Clones were sequenced by immunoSEQ multiplex PCR, and TCRdb holds only the in-frame ones, with some missing. The sample contains some 99,000 clones, just over 90% of which appear only once. This sample is drawn from a study of siplizumab effects on memory and regulatory T cells. General study points: Naive T cells appeared more varied than memory cells and looked like key alloresponse contributors. Significantly reduced by siplizumab was the cumulative frequency of alloreactive sequences, namely those traceable to unstimulated CD4+ memory cells.

The chain is built from TRBV5-1 and TRBJ2-2; perhaps TRBD1 as D (5 bases). Sequenced: Tregs sorted from blood. This clonotype was sampled from a human donor in good health. In DNA form, the CDR3 reads TGCGCCAGCAGTCAGGGCCCCAGGGCTGGCGGGGAGCTGTTTTTT. Translation: CASSQGPRAGGELFF. The whole variable domain, remainder taken from reference TRBV5-1 and TRBJ2-2, is KAGVTQTPRYLIKTRGQQVTLSCSPISGHRSVSWYQQTPGQGLQFLFEYFSETQRNKGNFPGRFSGRQFSNSRSEMNVSTLELGDSALYLCASSQGPRAGGELFFGEGSRLTVL.